This is a list of T cell receptor beta chains from one sample in a study of shared clonotypes between healthy human individuals. TCRdb's table, derived via immunoSEQ multiplex PCR, lists solely in-frame clones and lacks some. The sample carries around 2,000,000 clones, 85% to 95% recorded once. Sequenced: naive CD4+ T cells sorted from blood. These receptor sequences come from a man younger than 35 in good health. Each CDR3 is given with its conserved first and last residue. Each record gives: J gene, clone size, D gene, V gene, CDR3 DNA, CDR3 protein. D genes are given only for firm matches. A clone size is listed for some rows: how often the clone was seen (once, few, many), or a class if it is expanded.

TRBJ2-2,.,.,TRBV6-6,TGTGCCATCAGCGAGCCAAACACCGGGGAGCTGTTTTTT,CAISEPNTGELFF
TRBJ2-5,.,.,TRBV7-9,TGTGCCAGCAGCTTAGCGAGGGGTTGGGACCCCCCTCACTTC,CASSLARGWDPPHF
TRBJ2-1,.,.,TRBV9,TGTGCCAGCAGCGTAGTACTTTTGGGGCGCTGTTCCTACAATGAGCAGTTCTTC,CASSVVLLGRCSYNEQFF
TRBJ1-2,.,TRBD1,TRBV6-5,TGTGCCAGCAGTGGGGACAGGGGGCACTATGGCTACACCTTC,CASSGDRGHYGYTF
TRBJ2-1,.,TRBD2,TRBV5-6,TGTGCCAGCAGCTCCTCCCTAGCGGGGGGGCTCTACAATGAGCAGTTCTTC,CASSSSLAGGLYNEQFF
TRBJ2-5,.,TRBD2,TRBV4-3,TGCGCCAGCAGCCAAAGGGCGGGAGCGGGTTCGAGAGAGACCCAGTACTTC,CASSQRAGAGSRETQYF
TRBJ2-3,.,TRBD1,TRBV7-8,TGTGCCAGCAGCTTCCAGGGGGCAAATACGCAGTATTTT,CASSFQGANTQYF
TRBJ2-7,.,.,TRBV28,TGTGCCAGCAGATCTTCGCAGGGGGGTTCCTACGAGCAGTACTTC,CASRSSQGGSYEQYF
TRBJ2-7,.,.,TRBV6-6,TGTGCCAGCAGTATAAGTAGGTCCTACGAGCAGTACTTC,CASSISRSYEQYF
TRBJ2-5,.,.,TRBV7-9,TGTGCCAGCAGCTTAGGTGGAATTCAAGAGACCCAGTACTTC,CASSLGGIQETQYF
TRBJ2-5,.,.,TRBV2,TGTGCCAGCAGTGAATTTCAGACGTACCAAGAGACCCTGTACTTC,CASSEFQTYQETLYF
TRBJ1-1,many,.,TRBV29-1,TGCAGCGCGCAGGATGGGATGGGGGCATTGAAAGCTTTCTTT,CSAQDGMGALKAFF
TRBJ2-7,.,.,TRBV5-4,TGTGCCAGCAGCCCCTTCTCCGAGCGGACCGTTCCCTACGAGCAGTACTTC,CASSPFSERTVPYEQYF
TRBJ2-5,.,.,TRBV10-1,TGCGCCAGCAGTGAGTCGGCGCGGTGGGAGACCCAGTACTTC,CASSESARWETQYF
TRBJ1-1,once,.,TRBV6-6,TGTGCCAGCAGTCCCAGGGCAGTCGAAGCTTTCTTT,CASSPRAVEAFF
TRBJ1-2,.,.,TRBV20-1,TGCAGTGCTAGTGGTAGCTATGGCTACACCTTC,CSASGSYGYTF
TRBJ2-2,.,.,TRBV5-1,TGCGCCAGCAGCCACGCATTGGTGGGGGCCTCGATCACCGGGGAGCTGTTTTTT,CASSHALVGASITGELFF
TRBJ2-4,few,.,TRBV14,TGTGCCAGCAGCTACCGGACCTTGGGGGACATTCAGTACTTC,CASSYRTLGDIQYF
TRBJ2-7,once,.,TRBV5-6,TGTGCCAGCAGCTTGTTGCTAGGTGGCAGCAGCTCCTACGAGCAGTACTTC,CASSLLLGGSSSYEQYF
TRBJ2-2,once,.,TRBV28,TGTGCCAGCAGTAGGCCCGTTGGTACCGGGGAGCTGTTTTTT,CASSRPVGTGELFF
TRBJ2-7,.,.,TRBV5-1,TGCGCCAGCAGCTTGGCTAGGGGAGAGGGCTCCTACGAGCAGTACTTC,CASSLARGEGSYEQYF
TRBJ1-1,.,.,TRBV5-1,TGCGCCAGCAGCTTGGCTGGTCCAGCTGTGAACACTGAAGCTTTCTTT,CASSLAGPAVNTEAFF